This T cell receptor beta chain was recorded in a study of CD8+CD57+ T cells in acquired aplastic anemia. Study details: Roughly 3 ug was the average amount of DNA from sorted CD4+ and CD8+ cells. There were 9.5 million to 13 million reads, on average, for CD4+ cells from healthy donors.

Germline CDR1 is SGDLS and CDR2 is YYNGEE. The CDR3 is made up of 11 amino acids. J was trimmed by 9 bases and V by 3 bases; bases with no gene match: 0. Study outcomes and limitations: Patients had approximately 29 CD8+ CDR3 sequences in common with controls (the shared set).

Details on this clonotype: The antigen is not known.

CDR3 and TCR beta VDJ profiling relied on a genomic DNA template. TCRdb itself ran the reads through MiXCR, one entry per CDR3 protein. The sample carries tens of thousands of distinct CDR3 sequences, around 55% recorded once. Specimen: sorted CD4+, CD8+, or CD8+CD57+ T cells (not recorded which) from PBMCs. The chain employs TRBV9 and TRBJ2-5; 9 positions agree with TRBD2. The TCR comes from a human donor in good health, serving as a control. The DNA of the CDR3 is TGTGCCAGCAGCGAGCGGGAGGCCCAGTACTTC. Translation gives CASSEREAQYF.